This T cell receptor beta chain was sequenced for a study of shared clonotypes between healthy human individuals. Study outcomes and limitations: A limitation of the genetic and exposure-history diversity represented arose from few donors.

To note about this clone: Its antigen is not identified.

Using immunoSEQ multiplex PCR, the repertoire was profiled, and TCRdb retains in-frame clones only, with some absent. The profile shows under 600,000 clones, over 60% of them singletons. This CDR3 comprises 17 residues. Germline-derived CDR1 and CDR2 are SEHNR and FQNEAQ (reference sequence). Trimming took 1 base from V and 1 from J, leaving 15 bases between them. Sequencing input: PBMCs. The clonotype originates from a woman aged 35 to 49 in good health. Some clones in this sample may be carry-over from other donors' samples. The chain carries TRBV7-9 and TRBJ2-3, with a tentative D call TRBD2 (5 bases). The CDR3 reads CASSLGASLMGTDTQYF. The DNA for the CDR3 is TGTGCCAGCAGCTTAGGGGCTAGCCTTATGGGCACAGATACGCAGTATTTT.